The 4 T cell receptor beta chains below were found in one sample sequenced in a study of shared clonotypes between healthy human individuals (dated by TCRdb to the early 2020s). The library came from the immunoSEQ multiplex PCR assay. TCRdb retrieved this table from immuneACCESS and kept in-frame rearrangements only. Not all clones are present; in checked studies, unresolved V genes account for under half, and no reason is known for the remainder. The sample table shows around 450,000 clones, and more than 75% are seen once. Together, the top ten hold less than 15% of the sample. The sequencing sample was made of PBMCs. The source of these receptors is a woman aged 40 to 55 in good health. Some clones in this sample may be carry-over from other donors' samples.

The chain has TRBV7-3 and TRBJ2-1; possible D gene TRBD2, 5 bases. Looked up from germline, CDR1 is SGHTA and CDR2 is FQGTGA. Between the trimmed V and J ends, which lost 2 bases and 7 bases, there was a span of 9 bases. The CDR3 contains 13 residues. This CDR3 is CASSLLARNEQFF. In DNA form, the CDR3 reads TGTGCCAGCAGCTTACTAGCTAGGAATGAGCAGTTCTTC.

Regarding this clone: A junction boundary mismatches the germline segment, possibly from a read error. The same CDR3 is also encoded by other DNA sequences in this sample. The V and J genes are TRBV6-5 and TRBJ2-7; 7 nucleotides align to TRBD1. Germline-derived CDR1 and CDR2 are MNHEY and SVGAGI. This CDR3 has 13 amino acids. As DNA, the CDR3 is TGTGCCAGCAGTCCCGTACAGGGGAACGAGCAGTACTTT. Translation gives CASSPVQGNEQYF.

This chain uses TRBV2 with TRBJ1-5; D remains unclear. The CDR3 is 14 residues long. V lost 4 bases and J 4 bases, leaving 11 bases between the germline ends. Germline V gives CDR1 SNHLY, CDR2 FYNNEI. CDR3 nucleotides: TGTGCCAGCAGTGGCTTGTCAGAAAATCAGCCCCAGCATTTT. Translation: CASSGLSENQPQHF.

V is TRBV10-3 and J is TRBJ1-6; 11 bases align to TRBD1. V was pared by 10 bases and J by 8 bases, with 13 bases of the junction left unmatched. The CDR3 sequence is 16 residues long. Germline V gives CDR1 ENHRY, CDR2 SYGVKD. The chain's CDR3 is CATQTGTGQGDSPLHF. Written as DNA, the CDR3 is TGTGCCACCCAAACGGGGACGGGACAGGGGGATTCACCCCTCCACTTT.